The clone carrying this T cell receptor (beta chain) appeared a few times. The data derive from a study of molecular identifiers for immune sequencing clone quantification. TCR libraries were built in bulk with a published protocol and specific TCR primers. A single record per CDR3 protein comes from TCRdb applying MiXCR to the PCR reads. The sample records about 500,000 distinct CDR3 sequences, around a fifth being singletons. Per the germline V gene, CDR1 is GTSNPN and CDR2 is SVGIG (reference sequence). The CDR3 extends over 15 amino acids. The V and J ends lost 1 base and 1 base, in that order; junction bases with no gene match: 5.

The V call is TRBV30, the J call TRBJ2-7; 9 nucleotides line up with TRBD1. The TCR sequence derives from a human donor in good health. Some libraries in this study had Jurkat cell RNA spiked in. Sequencing was performed on naive CD8+ T cells from blood, with Jurkat cell RNA spiked in. As to subset: FACS-sorted CD8+CD4-CCR7+CD45RA+ naive T cells. This chain's CDR3 is CAWSGTGQGSYEQYF. In DNA, the CDR3 is TGTGCCTGGAGTGGAACAGGACAGGGGTCCTACGAGCAGTACTTC. The complete variable domain, with remaining parts taken from reference TRBV30 and TRBJ2-7, reads SQTIHQWPATLVQPVGSPLSLECTVEGTSNPNLYWYRQAAGRGLQLLFYSVGIGQISSEVPQNLSASRPQDRQFILSSKKLLLSDSGFYLCAWSGTGQGSYEQYFGPGTRLTVT.